Listed below are T cell receptor beta chains from one sample, sequenced in a study of OX40 agonist ivuxolimab in advanced cancers. Sequenced by immunoSEQ multiplex PCR; TCRdb stores in-frame clones only, minus some. The data show tens of thousands of clones, 84% seen once. This sample comprised CD4+ or CD8+ T cells sorted from blood, obtained in a trial of the OX40 agonist ivuxolimab. Every receptor here comes from an adult with an advanced solid tumor such as melanoma, head and neck, liver or kidney cancer. The CDR3 runs from the conserved cysteine through the conserved F or W.

v_gene	CDR3aa
TRBV18	CASSPRTGGSSYEQYF
TRBV9	CASSVVGTGFGTEAFF
TRBV2	CASSEWARYLFF
TRBV9	CASSARGFSNQPQHF
TRBV7-2	CASIQSSGGETEQFF
TRBV5-1	CASSPDGTNQAQHF
TRBV4-1	CASSQEGTGSSYGYTF
TRBV7-7	CASSAASGSYNEQFF
TRBV6-5	CASSYRGDEQYF
TRBV11-3	CASSTFPAFNTEAFF
TRBV19	CASSSETGLNTEAFF
TRBV7-9	CASSVASTNEKLFF
TRBV2	CASSEWGGLTYEQYF
TRBV4-2	CASSLYSVSNTGELFF
TRBV7-8	CASSSSGGVYNEQFF
TRBV5-1	CASSLTSGRAPYNEQFF
TRBV28	CASTLTGVRQPQHF
TRBV2	CASRPSGRAEETQYF
TRBV28	CASGTGAGGYTF
TRBV10-3	CAISEAGTGVFGYTF
TRBV7-2	CASSLASTGVHEQYF
TRBV4-1	CASSQERLGVGETQYF
TRBV19	CASKVTSGTYEQYF
TRBV28	CASSSQPTRDTQYF
TRBV15	CATSRVQGSSPLHF
TRBV4-1	CASSQESRGSVDEQYF
TRBV28	CASSTYRGRHEQYF
TRBV2	CASSQLAGVYEQYF
TRBV6-6	CASSYSQGAYEQYF
TRBV9	CASSVTGGRETQYF
TRBV2	CASRGSYYEQYF
TRBV7-2	CASSLDTLAGVYEQYF
TRBV28	CASSSVSGQHYGYTF
TRBV21-1	CASSKGLAGRGGDEQFF
TRBV2	CASSGDLWATNEKLFF
TRBV28	CASSLWRGGDTDTQYF
TRBV21-1	CASSNGSGGTDTQYF
TRBV28	CASSRRGTGELFF
TRBV7-8	CASQKGNSNQPQHF
TRBV11-2	CASSLGPGGETQYF
TRBV5-4	CASSIRSNEQFF
TRBV15	CATPFPGQKASGANVLTF
TRBV2	CASSERGGRRQNTEAFF
TRBV6-1	CASSEPGRAYF
TRBV11-2	CASSLGHRKNNEKLFF
TRBV2	CASSVGQGGYTF
TRBV19	CASSSQGWYEQYF
TRBV9	CASSVSGRELNSPLHF
TRBV6-1	CASSERRTQPQHF
TRBV18	CASSPSVAWGAYEQYF
TRBV5-4	CASSSLGGGAKYEQYF
TRBV28	CASNTGGNYGYTF
TRBV4-1	CASSQAEGVNYGYTF
TRBV2	CASSEFGGAGTNEKLFF
TRBV9	CASSALAGGDTQYF
TRBV2	CASSRGNEKLFF
TRBV7-8	CASSLSGSRVLDTQYF
TRBV7-8	CASSDLATDTQYF
TRBV5-5	CASSVVGTKTYEQYF